The clone carrying this T cell receptor beta chain was observed once. Its antigen is as yet unknown. Time point meaning: week 11, during vaccination. Alongside topical imiquimod, each dose of vaccine comprised 300 ug of mutant IDH1 20-mer peptide. Every donor had a new WHO grade 3 or 4 astrocytoma that was IDH1-mutant, with loss of nuclear ATRX. TCRdb keeps only in-frame clones here, not all; method: immunoSEQ multiplex PCR. The sample holds roughly 62,000 clones, approximately 91% seen once. The sample belongs to a study of a mutant IDH1 vaccine in newly diagnosed glioma. About the research overall: During weeks 1, 3, 5, 7, 11, 15, 19 and 23, patients received eight vaccinations. Patients got radiotherapy, temozolomide, or both beforehand, and most got both. Once 4-6 weeks had passed after radiotherapy alone, vaccination started, or it started with temozolomide cycles.

Trimming removed 5 bases at V and 4 bases at J, with 12 bases between. The CDR3 runs to 14 residues. Germline V CDR1 and CDR2: LNHDA, SQIVND (reference sequence). This receptor was obtained from a man aged 35 to 55 with glioma. This chain links TRBV19 with TRBJ1-3; D uncertain. The sequenced sample was PBMCs, obtained from a glioma patient whose treatment included an IDH1 peptide vaccine. CDR3 sequence (DNA): TGTGCCAGTAGTCCGGACGGATGGGGAAACACCATATATTTT. Its protein product is CASSPDGWGNTIYF.